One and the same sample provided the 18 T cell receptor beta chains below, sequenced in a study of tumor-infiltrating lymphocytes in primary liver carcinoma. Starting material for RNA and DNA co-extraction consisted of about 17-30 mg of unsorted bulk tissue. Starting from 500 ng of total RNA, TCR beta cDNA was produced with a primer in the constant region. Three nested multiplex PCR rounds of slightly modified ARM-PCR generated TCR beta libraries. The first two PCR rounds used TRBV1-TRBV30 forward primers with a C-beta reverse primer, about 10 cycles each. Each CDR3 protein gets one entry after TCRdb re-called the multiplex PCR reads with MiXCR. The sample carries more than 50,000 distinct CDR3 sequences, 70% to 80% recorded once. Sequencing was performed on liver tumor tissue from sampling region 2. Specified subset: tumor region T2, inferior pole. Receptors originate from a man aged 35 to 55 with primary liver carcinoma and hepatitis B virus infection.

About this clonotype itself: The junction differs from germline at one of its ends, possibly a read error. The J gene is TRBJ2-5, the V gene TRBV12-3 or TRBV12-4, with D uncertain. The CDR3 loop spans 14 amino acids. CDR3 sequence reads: CASSTGLPPETQCF. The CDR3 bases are TGTGCCAGTAGTACGGGCCTCCCCCCAGAGACCCAGTGCTTC.

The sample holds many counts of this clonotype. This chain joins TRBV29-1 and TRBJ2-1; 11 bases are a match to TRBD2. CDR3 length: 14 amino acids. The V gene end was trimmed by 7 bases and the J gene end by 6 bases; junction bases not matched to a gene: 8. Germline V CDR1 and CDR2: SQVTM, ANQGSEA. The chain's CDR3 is CSGDSGRALNEQFF. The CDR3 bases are TGCAGCGGAGATAGCGGGAGGGCCCTCAATGAGCAGTTCTTC.

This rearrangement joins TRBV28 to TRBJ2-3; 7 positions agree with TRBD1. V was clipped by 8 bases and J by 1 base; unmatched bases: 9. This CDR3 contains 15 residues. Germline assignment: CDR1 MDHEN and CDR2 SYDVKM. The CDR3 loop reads CASPPPGQGTDTQYF. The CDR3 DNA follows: TGTGCCAGCCCCCCCCCCGGACAGGGCACAGATACGCAGTATTTT.

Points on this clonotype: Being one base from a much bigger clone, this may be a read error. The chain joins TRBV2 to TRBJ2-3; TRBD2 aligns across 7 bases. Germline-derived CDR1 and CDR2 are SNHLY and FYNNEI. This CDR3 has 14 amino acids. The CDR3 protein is CASSTGLVADTLYF. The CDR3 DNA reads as TGTGCCAGCAGTACAGGACTAGTCGCAGATACGCTGTATTTT.

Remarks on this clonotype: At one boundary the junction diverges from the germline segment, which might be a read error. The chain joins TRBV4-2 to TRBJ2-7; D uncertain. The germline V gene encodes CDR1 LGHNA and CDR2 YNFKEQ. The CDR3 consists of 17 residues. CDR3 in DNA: TGTGCCAGCAACCAAGCAGGATCCCCCCGGTGGTCTGGCGAGCAGCACTTC. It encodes CASNQAGSPRWSGEQHF.

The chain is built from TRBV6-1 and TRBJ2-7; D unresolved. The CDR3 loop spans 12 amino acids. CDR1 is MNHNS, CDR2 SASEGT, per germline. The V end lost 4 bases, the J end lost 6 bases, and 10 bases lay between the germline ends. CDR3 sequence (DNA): TGTGCCAGCAGTGGAGCACTCGGCGAGCAGTACTTC. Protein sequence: CASSGALGEQYF.

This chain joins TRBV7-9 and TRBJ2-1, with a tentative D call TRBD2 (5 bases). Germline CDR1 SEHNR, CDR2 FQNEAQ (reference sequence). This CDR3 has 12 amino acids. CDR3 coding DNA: TGTGACAACAGCACTACTAGCAATGAGCAGTTCTTC. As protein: CDNSTTSNEQFF.

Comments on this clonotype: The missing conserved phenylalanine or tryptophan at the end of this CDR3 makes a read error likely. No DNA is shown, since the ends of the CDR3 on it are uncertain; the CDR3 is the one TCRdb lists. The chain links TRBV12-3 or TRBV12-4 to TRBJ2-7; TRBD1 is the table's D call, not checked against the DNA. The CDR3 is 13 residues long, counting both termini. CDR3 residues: CAGRLGQSYEQYL.

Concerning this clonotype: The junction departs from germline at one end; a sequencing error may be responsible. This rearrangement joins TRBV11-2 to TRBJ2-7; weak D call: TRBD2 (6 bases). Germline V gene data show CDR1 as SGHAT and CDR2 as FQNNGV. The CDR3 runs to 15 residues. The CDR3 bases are TGTACCAGCAGCCTAGGCGGGACTCTACTCTACGAGCAGTACTTC. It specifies CTSSLGGTLLYEQYF.

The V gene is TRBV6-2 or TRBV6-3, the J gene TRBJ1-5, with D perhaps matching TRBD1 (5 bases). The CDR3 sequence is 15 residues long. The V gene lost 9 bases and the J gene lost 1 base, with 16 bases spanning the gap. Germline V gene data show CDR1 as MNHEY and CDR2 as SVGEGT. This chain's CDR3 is CASNTQGGSNQPQHF. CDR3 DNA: TGTGCCAGTAACACTCAGGGAGGGAGCAATCAGCCCCAGCATTTT.

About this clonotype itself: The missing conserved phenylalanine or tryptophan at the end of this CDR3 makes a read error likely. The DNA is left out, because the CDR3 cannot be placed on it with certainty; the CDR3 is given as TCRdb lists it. Here the CDR3 reads CAIRDGQGGETQYI. The chain recombines TRBV10-3 with TRBJ2-5; the table's D call, TRBD1, was not checked against the DNA. A total of 14 residues make up the CDR3, ends included. CDR1 is ENHRY, CDR2 SYGVKD, per germline.

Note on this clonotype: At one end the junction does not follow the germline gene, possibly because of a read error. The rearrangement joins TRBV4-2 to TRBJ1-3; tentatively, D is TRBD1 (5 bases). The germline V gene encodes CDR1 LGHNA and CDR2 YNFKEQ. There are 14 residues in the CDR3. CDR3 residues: CASTRDEAGNAIYF. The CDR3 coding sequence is TGTGCCAGCACCAGGGACGAGGCGGGAAACGCCATATATTTT.

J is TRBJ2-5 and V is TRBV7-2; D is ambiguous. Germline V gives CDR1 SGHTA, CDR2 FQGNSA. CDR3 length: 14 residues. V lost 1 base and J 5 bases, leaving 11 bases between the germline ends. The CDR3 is CASSLEQAWETQYF. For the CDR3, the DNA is TGTGCCAGCAGCTTAGAACAAGCCTGGGAGACCCAGTACTTC. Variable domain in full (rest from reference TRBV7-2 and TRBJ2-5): GAGVSQSPSNKVTEKGKDVELRCDPISGHTALYWYRQSLGQGLEFLIYFQGNSAPDKSGLPSDRFSAERTGGSVSTLTIQRTQQEDSAVYLCASSLEQAWETQYFGPGTRLLVL.

The CDR3 sequence: CASSHAGPRDKTEAFF. The CDR3 nucleotides read TGTGCCAGCAGTCACGCGGGACCCCGGGATAAGACTGAAGCTTTCTTT. The gene calls are TRBV6-5 and TRBJ1-1; weak D call: TRBD1 (5 bases). V was pared by 5 bases and J by 5 bases, with 21 bases between. Germline CDR1 is MNHEY and CDR2 is SVGAGI. This CDR3 is built from 16 residues.

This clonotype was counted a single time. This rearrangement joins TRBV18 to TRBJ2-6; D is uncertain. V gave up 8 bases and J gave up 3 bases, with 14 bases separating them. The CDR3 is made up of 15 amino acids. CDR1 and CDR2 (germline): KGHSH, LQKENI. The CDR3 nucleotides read TGTGCCAGCCCACTTACCACCTTTGGGGCCAACGTCCTGACTTTC. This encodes CASPLTTFGANVLTF.

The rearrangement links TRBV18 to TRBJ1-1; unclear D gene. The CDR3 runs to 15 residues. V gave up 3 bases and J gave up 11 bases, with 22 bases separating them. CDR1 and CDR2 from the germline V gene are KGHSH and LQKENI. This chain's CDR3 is CASSPPHTTPTGAFF. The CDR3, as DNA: TGTGCCAGCTCACCTCCGCACACGACGCCGACGGGGGCTTTCTTT.

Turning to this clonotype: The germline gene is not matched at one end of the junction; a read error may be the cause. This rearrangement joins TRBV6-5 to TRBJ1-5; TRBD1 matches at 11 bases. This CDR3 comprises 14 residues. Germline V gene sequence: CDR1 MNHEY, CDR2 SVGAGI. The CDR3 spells CVGRTGGFNQPQHF. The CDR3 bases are TGCGTCGGCAGGACAGGGGGCTTTAATCAGCCCCAGCATTTT.

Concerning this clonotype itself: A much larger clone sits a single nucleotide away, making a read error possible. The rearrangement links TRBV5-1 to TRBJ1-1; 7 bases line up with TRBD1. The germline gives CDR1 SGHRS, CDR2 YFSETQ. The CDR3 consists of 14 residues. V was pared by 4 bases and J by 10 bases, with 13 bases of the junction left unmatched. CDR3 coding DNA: TGCGCCAGCAGCGTAGGGATAGGGGGCTTGAGAGCTTTCTTT. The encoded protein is CASSVGIGGLRAFF. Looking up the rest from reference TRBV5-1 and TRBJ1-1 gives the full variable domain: KAGVTQTPRYLIKTRGQQVTLSCSPISGHRSVSWYQQTPGQGLQFLFEYFSETQRNKGNFPGRFSGRQFSNSRSEMNVSTLELGDSALYLCASSVGIGGLRAFFGQGTRLTVV.